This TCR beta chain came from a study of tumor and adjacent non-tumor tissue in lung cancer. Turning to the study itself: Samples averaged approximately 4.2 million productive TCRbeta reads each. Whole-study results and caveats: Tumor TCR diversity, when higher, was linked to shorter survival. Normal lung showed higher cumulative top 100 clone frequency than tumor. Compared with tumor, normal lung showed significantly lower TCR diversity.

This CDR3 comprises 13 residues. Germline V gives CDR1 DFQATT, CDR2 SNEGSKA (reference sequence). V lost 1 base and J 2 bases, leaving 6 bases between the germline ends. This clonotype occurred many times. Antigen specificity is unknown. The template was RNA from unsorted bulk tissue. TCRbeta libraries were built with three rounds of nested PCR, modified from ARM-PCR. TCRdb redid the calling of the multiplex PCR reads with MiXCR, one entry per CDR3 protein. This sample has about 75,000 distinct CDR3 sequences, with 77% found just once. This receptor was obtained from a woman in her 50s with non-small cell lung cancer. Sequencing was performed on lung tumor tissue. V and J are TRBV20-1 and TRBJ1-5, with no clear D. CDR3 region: CSARGDGNQPQHF. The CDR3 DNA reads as TGCAGTGCTAGAGGGGATGGCAATCAGCCCCAGCATTTT.